This entry lists 26 T cell receptor beta chains sequenced from one sample in a study of control samples from healthy donors and cancer patients. TCRdb's table, derived via immunoSEQ multiplex PCR, lists solely in-frame clones and lacks some. The sample yields over 150,000 clones, approximately 91% seen once. The specimen sequenced was blood. The receptors come from a middle-aged woman in good health.

This chain connects TRBV12-5 to TRBJ1-3; D perhaps matches TRBD1 (5 bases). The germline gives CDR1 LGHNT, CDR2 FRNRAP. V shed 5 bases and J shed 11 bases, with 19 bases lying between them. The CDR3 runs 14 residues. The CDR3 nucleotides read TGTGCTAGTGGTCTAGGGGTGGGTTCCCTTCCCATATATTTT. Translating it yields CASGLGVGSLPIYF.

The V and J genes are TRBV6-6 and TRBJ2-5; no firm D call. From germline, CDR1 is MNHNY and CDR2 SVGAGI (reference sequence). Trimming pared 4 bases from V and 0 bases from J, leaving 9 bases between. The CDR3 is made up of 14 amino acids. This chain's CDR3 is CASSSAAYQETQYF. The CDR3 region has the DNA TGTGCCAGCAGTTCGGCGGCTTACCAAGAGACCCAGTACTTC.

The rearrangement links TRBV12-1 to TRBJ2-5; the D segment call TRBD2 is taken from the table without a DNA check. TRBV12-1 is described as a pseudogene. The CDR3 totals 13 residues. The CDR3 sequence: CASSFDWQETQYF. The CDR3 bases are TGTGCCAGCAGCTTTGACTGGCAAGAGACCCAGTACTTC.

This chain links TRBV7-9 with TRBJ1-1, with D perhaps TRBD1 (5 bases). V was pared by 5 bases and J by 4 bases, with 17 bases between. This CDR3 spans 15 amino acids. Germline CDR1 is SEHNR and CDR2 is FQNEAQ (reference sequence). The CDR3 sequence is CASSPLGTRPTEAFF. The CDR3 DNA sequence: TGTGCCAGCAGCCCCCTGGGGACGAGGCCCACTGAAGCTTTCTTT.

This clone was observed once. J is TRBJ2-5 and V is TRBV24-1; no reliable D call. There are 13 residues in the CDR3. CDR1 and CDR2 (germline): KGHDR, SFDVKD. V shed 4 bases and J shed 5 bases, with 10 bases lying between them. CDR3 DNA: TGTGCCACCAGTGAGCCCCCAGTGGAGACCCAGTACTTC. It specifies CATSEPPVETQYF.

This sequence joins TRBV12-3 or TRBV12-4 and TRBJ1-2; D not resolved. This CDR3 is built from 13 residues. V was trimmed by 6 bases and J by 3 bases, leaving 11 bases between them. CDR3 residues: CASSPTEYYGYTF. The CDR3 nucleotides are TGTGCCAGCAGCCCTACAGAGTACTATGGCTACACCTTC.

CDR3 in amino acids: CASSRQSYEQYF. The CDR3 nucleotides are TGTGCCAGCAGTCGACAGTCCTACGAGCAGTACTTC. The chain couples TRBV2 to TRBJ2-7; maybe TRBD1 (5 bases). CDR1 is SNHLY, CDR2 FYNNEI, per germline. The CDR3 totals 12 residues. Trimming removed 5 bases at V and 1 base at J, with 6 bases between.

This chain uses TRBV7-6 with TRBJ2-1, with TRBD2 as a possible D gene (7 bases). V was shortened by 1 base and J by 4 bases, with 20 bases between the two germline ends. Germline V gene sequence: CDR1 SGHVS, CDR2 FNYEAQ. The CDR3 is 18 residues long. Here the CDR3 reads CASSLVGWGGPTYNEQFF. The DNA of the CDR3 is TGTGCCAGCAGCTTAGTCGGGTGGGGGGGCCCAACTTACAATGAGCAGTTCTTC.

The chain uses TRBV9 and TRBJ2-2, with D perhaps TRBD1 or TRBD2 (6 bases each). Germline CDR1 and CDR2: SGDLS and YYNGEE. The CDR3 is made up of 16 amino acids. Trimming cost V 2 bases and J 3 bases, with 14 bases left between them. DNA for the CDR3: TGTGCCAGCAGCGTCCAACAGGGCGGGGACACCGGGGAGCTGTTTTTT. Encoded protein: CASSVQQGGDTGELFF.

V and J are TRBV15 and TRBJ2-1; the D is unclear. The CDR3 length is 13 residues. CDR1 is LNHNV, CDR2 YYDKDF, per germline (reference sequence). V gave up 8 bases and J gave up 5 bases, with 13 bases separating them. The CDR3 protein is CATRRGPDNEQFF. The DNA for the CDR3 is TGTGCCACCCGCCGAGGCCCGGACAATGAGCAGTTCTTC.

The V and J genes are TRBV7-3 and TRBJ2-1; D is undetermined. The germline V gene encodes CDR1 SGHTA and CDR2 FQGTGA. The CDR3 has 15 residues. Trimming stripped 5 bases from V and 0 bases from J, with 11 bases between. The CDR3 DNA reads as TGTGCCAGCAGCCCCACGCCCAGCTCCTACAATGAGCAGTTCTTC. Amino acids: CASSPTPSSYNEQFF.

The rearrangement links TRBV5-1 to TRBJ2-3, with D possibly being TRBD2 (5 bases). Germline-derived CDR1 and CDR2 are SGHRS and YFSETQ. V was cut by 0 bases and J by 3 bases, with 8 bases left in between. CDR3 length equals 14 residues. Written as DNA, the CDR3 is TGCGCCAGCAGCTTGGCCGGGGAGACAGATACGCAGTATTTT. It yields the protein CASSLAGETDTQYF.

V usage is TRBV11-3 and J usage is TRBJ2-3, with 8 bases lining up with TRBD1. The V and J ends lost 5 bases and 4 bases, in that order; junction bases with no gene match: 8. Germline V gene data show CDR1 as SGHNT and CDR2 as YENEEA. This CDR3 has 15 residues. The DNA for the CDR3 is TGTGCCAGCAGCCAAAGGACAGGGTACCCAGATACGCAGTATTTT. The encoded protein is CASSQRTGYPDTQYF. The full variable domain, in which reference TRBV11-3 and TRBJ2-3 provide the parts outside the CDR3, is EAGVVQSPRYKIIEKKQPVAFWCNPISGHNTLYWYLQNLGQGPELLIRYENEEAVDDSQLPKDRFSAERLKGVDSTLKIQPAELGDSAVYLCASSQRTGYPDTQYFGPGTRLTVL.

In this sample, this clone turned up once. V usage is TRBV5-1 and J usage is TRBJ2-7; 8 bases agree with TRBD1. The CDR3 totals 14 residues. The germline V gene has CDR1 SGHRS and CDR2 YFSETQ. J gave up 7 bases and V 3 bases, and 9 bases lay outside the gene matches. CDR3 in amino acids: CASSSPDRVFEQYF. The CDR3 nucleotides read TGCGCCAGCAGCTCACCGGACAGGGTCTTTGAGCAGTACTTC.

This clone showed up just a few times. The chain recombines TRBV27 with TRBJ1-1; D unclear. CDR1 and CDR2 from the germline V gene are MNHEY and SMNVEV (reference sequence). V lost 5 bases, J lost 3 bases, and 13 bases lay in between. The CDR3 length is 14 residues. The CDR3 is CASSPLSGYTEAFF. CDR3 nucleotide sequence: TGTGCCAGCAGTCCTCTCTCAGGTTACACTGAAGCTTTCTTT.

The chain uses TRBV7-8 and TRBJ2-7; the D gene is possibly TRBD1 (5 bases). Trimming left V 2 bases short and J 3 bases short, with 20 bases between. This CDR3 region has 17 residues. Germline CDR1 is SGHVS and CDR2 is FQNEAQ. CDR3 amino acids: CASSLRAGNKGYYEQYF. CDR3 DNA sequence: TGTGCCAGCAGCTTAAGGGCAGGGAATAAAGGCTACTACGAGCAGTACTTC. Full variable domain (outside the CDR3, taken from reference TRBV7-8 and TRBJ2-7): GAGVSQSPRYKVAKRGQDVALRCDPISGHVSLFWYQQALGQGPEFLTYFQNEAQLDKSGLPSDRFFAERPEGSVSTLKIQRTQQEDSAVYLCASSLRAGNKGYYEQYFGPGTRLTVT.

This clone has just one count. This chain connects TRBV10-3 to TRBJ2-5, with 13 positions matching TRBD2. CDR1 is ENHRY, CDR2 SYGVKD, per germline. With 6 bases clipped from V and 0 bases from J, the junction kept 1 base outside the gene matches. The CDR3 loop spans 15 amino acids. Here the CDR3 DNA reads TGTGCCATCAGGGGGACTAGCGGGGACCAAGAGACCCAGTACTTC. Translating it yields CAIRGTSGDQETQYF.

The gene calls are TRBV5-1 and TRBJ1-2; 9 positions match TRBD1. Trimming at V came to 1 base and at J to 6 bases, leaving 4 bases not matched to a gene. CDR1 SGHRS and CDR2 YFSETQ come from the germline V gene. This CDR3 is built from 14 residues. The CDR3 is CASSLTRQGDGYTF. The CDR3 DNA reads TGCGCCAGCAGCTTGACCCGACAGGGGGATGGCTACACCTTC.

This clone was seen many times. The chain joins TRBV5-4 to TRBJ2-7; 10 positions agree with TRBD2. In germline, CDR1 is SGHNT, CDR2 YYREEE (reference sequence). The CDR3 is 16 amino acids. V shed 2 bases, J shed 2 bases, and the junction held 7 bases outside the gene matches. CDR3 in DNA: TGTGCCAGCAGCTTCGGCCTAGCGGGGGAGGCCTACGAGCAGTACTTC. This translates into CASSFGLAGEAYEQYF.

This clone was seen once. The chain combines TRBV2 with TRBJ2-2; D is unclear. V shed 7 bases and J shed 4 bases, with 7 bases lying between them. This CDR3 is built from 12 residues. Per germline, CDR1 SNHLY and CDR2 FYNNEI. CDR3: CASTQSTGELFF. CDR3 nucleotide sequence: TGTGCCAGCACCCAGTCCACCGGGGAGCTGTTTTTT.

The gene calls are TRBV3-1 (or the pseudogene TRBV3-2) and TRBJ2-5; tentative D call: TRBD2 (5 bases). Per germline, CDR1 LGHDT and CDR2 YNNKEL (reference sequence). The length of the CDR3 is 17 residues. V was shortened by 4 bases and J by 3 bases, with 21 bases between the two germline ends. The CDR3 is CASSLLGGYPEEETQYF. The CDR3 DNA reads TGTGCCAGCAGCCTCCTAGGAGGATACCCCGAAGAAGAGACCCAGTACTTC.

The sample holds a few counts of this clone. The chain carries TRBV29-1 and TRBJ2-7; D is ambiguous. V was pared by 3 bases and J by 0 bases, with 9 bases between. Germline CDR1 is SQVTM and CDR2 is ANQGSEA. CDR3 length equals 13 residues. The CDR3 DNA reads as TGCAGCGTTGAGGTAGAGAGCTCCTACGAGCAGTACTTC. Translating it yields CSVEVESSYEQYF.

The J gene is TRBJ2-7, the V gene TRBV2; 7 bases agree with TRBD1. Looked up from germline, CDR1 is SNHLY and CDR2 is FYNNEI. CDR3 length: 13 amino acids. The J segment lost 9 bases and the V segment lost 6 bases, leaving 11 bases of the junction unmatched. The CDR3 spells CASSPGTDRGQYF. The CDR3 coding sequence is TGTGCCAGCAGCCCTGGGACAGACCGGGGGCAGTACTTC.

On this clone: A read error may produce the germline difference seen at one junction end. The V and J genes are TRBV19 and TRBJ1-1; the match to TRBD1 covers 7 bases. Germline lookup yields CDR1 LNHDA and CDR2 SQIVND (reference sequence). This CDR3 comprises 14 residues. Written as DNA, the CDR3 is TGTGCCAGTAGTTTAGAGACAGGGCGGACTGAAGCTTTCTTT. It codes for CASSLETGRTEAFF.

The chain carries TRBV3-1 (or the pseudogene TRBV3-2) and TRBJ2-2; TRBD1 matches 10 bases. V was clipped by 2 bases and J by 2 bases; unmatched bases: 5. This CDR3 is built from 17 residues. Germline CDR1 and CDR2: LGHDT and YNNKEL (reference sequence). The CDR3 nucleotides read TGTGCCAGCAGCCAACCAGGGACAGGGGTAAACACCGGGGAGCTGTTTTTT. Translation gives CASSQPGTGVNTGELFF.

V is TRBV27 and J is TRBJ1-2, with a tentative D call TRBD1 (5 bases). The V gene's germline CDR1 is MNHEY and CDR2 SMNVEV (reference sequence). This CDR3 spans 15 amino acids. Trimming took 5 bases from V and 3 from J, leaving 16 bases between them. The CDR3 sequence: CASSISRGSHYGYTF. The CDR3 nucleotides are TGTGCCAGCAGTATAAGCCGGGGGTCCCACTATGGCTACACCTTC.